This entry lists 25 T cell receptor beta chains sequenced from one sample in a study of Graves' ophthalmopathy and Graves' hyperthyroidism. As the template, RNA transcripts were used to amplify TCR beta CDR3 regions. The first round was an RT-PCR with HTBI primers, and the second round was a multiplex PCR. TCRdb re-analysed the multiplex PCR reads in MiXCR, keeping a single row per CDR3 protein. The sample has 400,000 to 450,000 distinct CDR3 sequences, over 20% seen once; the top ten hold around 3.2%. Sequenced input: peripheral blood. The source is a woman aged 18-30 years with stable Graves' hyperthyroidism.

This clonotype was seen repeatedly, ten times or more. The chain employs TRBV6-1 and TRBJ2-7; D might be TRBD2 (7 bases). V lost 7 bases and J 0 bases, leaving 16 bases between the germline ends. The CDR3 is made up of 15 amino acids. Germline loops: CDR1 MNHNS, CDR2 SASEGT. CDR3 coding DNA: TGTGCCAGCAAGCCCCCGCGGGGGCTCTCCTACGAGCAGTACTTC. This encodes CASKPPRGLSYEQYF.

V usage is TRBV7-3 and J usage is TRBJ2-2; 7 bases match TRBD1. Germline loops: CDR1 SGHTA, CDR2 FQGTGA. The CDR3 sequence is 13 residues long. J gave up 6 bases and V 3 bases, and 1 base lay outside the gene matches. CDR3 loop: CASSFRGPGELFF. The CDR3 nucleotides read TGTGCCAGCAGCTTTAGGGGGCCCGGGGAGCTGTTTTTT.

This clonotype has only a few counts. The genes are TRBV12-3 or TRBV12-4 and TRBJ2-4, with 7 bases aligning to TRBD2. The CDR3 loop spans 18 amino acids. V shed 7 bases, J shed 1 base, and the junction held 16 bases outside the gene matches. Here the CDR3 DNA reads TGTGCCAGCACCCCCGGACTAGAAGTGGGGCGGGCCAAAAACATTCAGTACTTC. Its protein is CASTPGLEVGRAKNIQYF.

This clonotype appeared many times. The rearrangement uses TRBV24-1 and TRBJ2-5; 11 bases align to TRBD2. The CDR3 runs 16 residues. Germline V gene lookup returns CDR1 KGHDR and CDR2 SFDVKD. After removal of 0 bases from V and 1 base from J, the junction contained 0 bases not matched to a gene. The CDR3 reads CATSDLTSGSQETQYF. The CDR3 DNA is TGTGCCACCAGTGATTTGACTAGCGGGAGCCAAGAGACCCAGTACTTC.

Points on this clonotype: It may be a read error: a sequence one base away is much more abundant. V usage is TRBV25-1 and J usage is TRBJ2-5; D tentatively reads TRBD1 or TRBD2 (5 bases each). The CDR3 loop spans 14 amino acids. Between the trimmed V and J ends, which lost 8 bases and 9 bases, there was a span of 22 bases. CDR1 is MGHDK, CDR2 SYGVNS, per germline. Here the CDR3 DNA reads TGTGCCAGCGGAGGACACTTATCAAAGGAGGCCCAGTACTTC. Translating gives CASGGHLSKEAQYF.

This clonotype was detected ten times or more. The rearrangement joins TRBV6-1 to TRBJ1-1; D unresolved. CDR3 length: 15 amino acids. With 6 bases removed from V and 2 bases from J, the gap between germline ends came to 16 bases. Germline V gene data show CDR1 as MNHNS and CDR2 as SASEGT. CDR3 in amino acids: CASRPVGELNTEAFF. CDR3 bases: TGTGCCAGCAGGCCCGTCGGGGAACTCAACACTGAAGCTTTCTTT.

This clonotype was seen ten or more times. The chain has TRBV12-3 or TRBV12-4 and TRBJ1-5, with D perhaps matching TRBD1 (5 bases). This CDR3 is 13 amino acids long. V was pared by 3 bases and J by 4 bases, with 7 bases between. CDR3 protein: CASSFGTNQPQHF. CDR3 coding DNA: TGTGCCAGCAGTTTCGGGACGAATCAGCCCCAGCATTTT.

This clonotype was counted many times. This rearrangement joins TRBV29-1 to TRBJ2-4, with D maybe TRBD2 (6 bases). Trimming took 4 bases from V and 0 from J, leaving 7 bases between them. The germline gives CDR1 SQVTM, CDR2 ANQGSEA. There are 13 residues in the CDR3. The CDR3 here is CSVGGLAKNIQYF. The DNA for the CDR3 is TGCAGCGTTGGGGGACTAGCCAAAAACATTCAGTACTTC. The complete variable domain, with remaining parts taken from reference TRBV29-1 and TRBJ2-4, reads SAVISQKPSRDICQRGTSLTIQCQVDSQVTMMFWYRQQPGQSLTLIATANQGSEATYESGFVIDKFPISRPNLTFSTLTVSNMSPEDSSIYLCSVGGLAKNIQYFGAGTRLSVL.

This clonotype came up many times. The chain is built from TRBV19 and TRBJ1-5; no clear D. CDR3 length equals 14 residues. CDR1 is LNHDA and CDR2 is SQIVND in the germline V gene (reference sequence). V gave up 4 bases and J gave up 0 bases, with 7 bases separating them. The CDR3 sequence is CASSRVDSNQPQHF. The CDR3 region has the DNA TGTGCCAGTAGTAGAGTGGATAGCAATCAGCCCCAGCATTTT.

The chain employs TRBV12-3 or TRBV12-4 and TRBJ2-7, with D hard to call. V was cut by 6 bases and J by 4 bases, with 13 bases left in between. The CDR3 is 13 residues long. The DNA for the CDR3 is TGTGCCAGCAGCCTTACTACGGGTTACGAGCAGTACTTC. Its protein is CASSLTTGYEQYF.

The table lists this clonotype with a few counts. The chain combines TRBV27 with TRBJ2-1; D is unresolved. The length of the CDR3 is 14 residues. Germline lookup yields CDR1 MNHEY and CDR2 SMNVEV (reference sequence). V lost 5 bases and J lost 6, with 14 bases in between. The CDR3 sequence is CASSPLGFRNEQFF. CDR3 sequence (DNA): TGTGCCAGCAGTCCCCTCGGTTTCCGCAATGAGCAGTTCTTC.

This clonotype was counted at least ten times. The rearrangement uses TRBV19 and TRBJ1-2; D uncertain. Deletions cut 4 bases from V and 5 bases from J, with 5 bases between. Germline CDR1 and CDR2: LNHDA and SQIVND (reference sequence). The CDR3 consists of 11 residues. The chain's CDR3 is CASSNRYGYTF. For the CDR3, the DNA is TGTGCCAGTAGTAACCGGTATGGCTACACCTTC.

This clonotype was detected ten times or more. The V call is TRBV2, the J call TRBJ1-5; TRBD1 might be the D (5 bases). The CDR3 contains 14 residues. V dropped 6 bases and J dropped 7 bases, with 16 bases sitting between them. Germline V lookup: CDR1 SNHLY, CDR2 FYNNEI. The CDR3 DNA sequence: TGTGCCAGCAGGGACCGGGGCCAGGCCCAGCCCCAGCATTTT. It translates to CASRDRGQAQPQHF. Full variable domain (outside the CDR3, taken from reference TRBV2 and TRBJ1-5): EPEVTQTPSHQVTQMGQEVILRCVPISNHLYFYWYRQILGQKVEFLVSFYNNEISEKSEIFDDQFSVERPDGSNFTLKIRSTKLEDSAMYFCASRDRGQAQPQHFGDGTRLSIL.

This clonotype was recorded at least ten times. The rearrangement uses TRBV14 and TRBJ2-5, with 10 bases that match TRBD2. With V trimmed by 3 bases and J by 5 bases, 6 bases remained unmatched. This CDR3 has 15 residues. CDR1 is SGHDN and CDR2 is FVKESK in the germline V gene. For the CDR3, the DNA is TGTGCCAGCAGCCAGGACCTAGCGGGAGAGGAGACCCAGTACTTC. It specifies CASSQDLAGEETQYF.

This clonotype was recorded at least ten times. The rearrangement links TRBV12-3 or TRBV12-4 to TRBJ1-5; D not certain. The CDR3 loop spans 16 amino acids. Trimming pared 4 bases from V and 2 bases from J, leaving 15 bases between. The chain's CDR3 is CASSSASPEGNQPQHF. In DNA form, the CDR3 reads TGTGCCAGCAGTTCGGCCAGCCCTGAGGGCAATCAGCCCCAGCATTTT.

There are a few counts of this clonotype. The rearrangement joins TRBV30 to TRBJ2-6, with 7 bases fitting TRBD1. This CDR3 contains 18 residues. CDR1 is GTSNPN, CDR2 SVGIG, per germline (reference sequence). The J segment lost 0 bases and the V segment lost 0 bases, leaving 8 bases of the junction unmatched. CDR3 DNA sequence: TGTGCCTGGAGTGTACCCAGGGGGTCCCTCTCTGGGGCCAACGTCCTGACTTTC. It is translated as CAWSVPRGSLSGANVLTF.

Ten or more counts support this clonotype. This chain joins TRBV2 and TRBJ1-1; the D is unclear. CDR1 is SNHLY, CDR2 FYNNEI, per germline. The V end was cut by 4 bases, the J end by 3 bases, with 15 bases between. The length of the CDR3 is 15 residues. CDR3 coding DNA: TGTGCCAGCAGTGTTGGGCCCCTCGGGGACACTGAAGCTTTCTTT. Its protein is CASSVGPLGDTEAFF.

The chain combines TRBV7-3 with TRBJ2-5, with 11 bases lining up with TRBD2. CDR1 and CDR2 (germline): SGHTA, FQGTGA. V was pared by 1 base and J by 5 bases, with 3 bases of the junction left unmatched. This CDR3 has 15 amino acids. The CDR3 DNA reads as TGTGCCAGCAGCTTAATAGCGGGGGGGCAGGAGACCCAGTACTTC. Residues: CASSLIAGGQETQYF.

This clonotype was counted ten times or more. The V and J genes are TRBV15 and TRBJ2-7, with D unclear. Germline V lookup: CDR1 LNHNV, CDR2 YYDKDF (reference sequence). CDR3 size: 14 residues. The V end was cut by 6 bases, the J end by 0 bases, with 12 bases between. CDR3 coding DNA: TGTGCCACCAGTCTGTATCGGACCTCCTACGAGCAGTACTTC. This codes for CATSLYRTSYEQYF.

The chain recombines TRBV12-3 or TRBV12-4 with TRBJ1-3; TRBD1 matches 8 bases. V shed 5 bases, J shed 8 bases, and the junction held 5 bases outside the gene matches. This CDR3 has 13 residues. The CDR3 DNA is TGTGCCAGCAGTCGGCAGGGGGCTGACACCATATATTTT. Translating gives CASSRQGADTIYF.

This clonotype was seen a few times. This chain connects TRBV6-2 or TRBV6-3 to TRBJ2-7; 8 nucleotides match TRBD1. There are 15 residues in the CDR3. V shed 2 bases and J 3 bases; nucleotides not matched to a gene: 6. Germline V lookup: CDR1 MNHEY, CDR2 SVGEGT. The CDR3: CASSYEGTGGYEQYF. The CDR3 coding sequence is TGTGCCAGCAGTTACGAAGGAACAGGGGGCTACGAGCAGTACTTC.

This clonotype came up many times. The rearrangement joins TRBV12-3 or TRBV12-4 to TRBJ2-7; no reliable D call. The germline V and J ends were trimmed by 7 bases and 3 bases, with 19 bases remaining between them. This CDR3 is 15 amino acids long. In nucleotides, the CDR3 is TGTGCCAGCACTTCCACCCATATAGGAGTCTACGAGCAGTACTTC. Amino acids: CASTSTHIGVYEQYF.

This clonotype was picked up many times. This CDR3 is missing its conserved last phenylalanine or tryptophan, likely due to a read error. V usage is TRBV2 and J usage is TRBJ2-2; TRBD1 matches at 9 bases. The CDR3 has 15 amino acids. Germline V gene lookup returns CDR1 SNHLY and CDR2 FYNNEI. V dropped 6 bases and J dropped 0; count of bases not matched to a gene: 2. For the CDR3, the DNA is TGTGCCAGCAGGGGGACAGGGACGAACACCGGGGAGCTGTTTCTT. This gives the protein CASRGTGTNTGELFL.

This clonotype occurred many times. This chain uses TRBV11-2 with TRBJ2-2; TRBD2 aligns across 11 bases. The trim removed 5 bases at V and 7 bases at J, leaving 3 bases unmatched. In germline, CDR1 is SGHAT, CDR2 FQNNGV. This CDR3 comprises 14 residues. DNA of the CDR3: TGTGCCAGCAGCACCCTAGCGGGAGGCGGGGAGCTGTTTTTT. It specifies CASSTLAGGGELFF.

This clonotype has a single count. The chain couples TRBV15 to TRBJ1-5, with D uncertain. Looked up from germline, CDR1 is LNHNV and CDR2 is YYDKDF (reference sequence). Trimming removed 4 bases from V and 6 bases from J, with 7 bases in between. CDR3 size: 12 residues. CDR3 residues: CATSKVGQPQHF. The DNA for the CDR3 is TGTGCCACCAGCAAGGTCGGTCAGCCCCAGCATTTT.